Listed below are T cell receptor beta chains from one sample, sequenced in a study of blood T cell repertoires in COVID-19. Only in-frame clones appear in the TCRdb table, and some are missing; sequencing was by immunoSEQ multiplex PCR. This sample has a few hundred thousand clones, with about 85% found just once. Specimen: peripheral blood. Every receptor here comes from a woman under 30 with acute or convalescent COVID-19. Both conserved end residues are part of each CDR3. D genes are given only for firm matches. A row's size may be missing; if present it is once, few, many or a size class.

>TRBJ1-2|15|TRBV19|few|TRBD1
CASSIIQGALNGYTF
TGTGCCAGTAGTATTATACAGGGGGCGCTTAATGGCTACACCTTC
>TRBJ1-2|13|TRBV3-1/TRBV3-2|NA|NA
CASNPGGADGYTF
TGTGCCAGCAACCCCGGGGGAGCTGATGGCTACACCTTC
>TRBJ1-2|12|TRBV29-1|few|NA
CSGLLEDYGYTF
TGCAGCGGCCTGCTAGAGGACTATGGCTACACCTTC
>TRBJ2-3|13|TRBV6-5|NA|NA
CASSLDTGTAQYF
TGTGCCAGCAGTCTCGATACAGGGACGGCGCAGTATTTT
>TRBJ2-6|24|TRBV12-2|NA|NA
CASRLSENEEGYPIRFSGANVLTF
TGTGCAAGTCGCTTATCCGAGAATGAGGAGGGGTACCCTATCCGGTTTTCTGGGGCCAACGTCCTGACTTTC
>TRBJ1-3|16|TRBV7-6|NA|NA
CASSSTGGISGNTIYF
TGTGCCAGCAGCTCTACGGGGGGGATCTCTGGAAACACCATATATTTT
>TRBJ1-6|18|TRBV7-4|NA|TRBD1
CASSCDRGEIVQNSPLHF
TGTGCCAGCAGCTGTGACAGGGGGGAGATTGTTCAGAATTCACCCCTCCACTTT
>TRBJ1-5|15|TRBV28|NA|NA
CASSPIQSGNQPQHF
TGTGCCAGCAGCCCGATACAGAGCGGTAATCAGCCCCAGCATTTT
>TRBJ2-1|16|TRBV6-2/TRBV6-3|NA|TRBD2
CASRPGGTSGGNEQFF
TGTGCCAGCCGCCCGGGGGGGACTAGCGGAGGGAATGAGCAGTTCTTC
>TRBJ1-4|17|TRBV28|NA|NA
CASSTRAVGRALEKLFF
TGTGCCAGCAGCACAAGGGCCGTCGGCAGGGCGCTGGAAAAACTGTTTTTT
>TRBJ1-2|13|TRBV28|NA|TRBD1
CASATGGRYGYTF
TGTGCCAGCGCGACAGGGGGGAGGTATGGCTACACCTTC
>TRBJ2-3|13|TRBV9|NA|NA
CASSVRRVGAQYF
TGTGCCAGCAGCGTGAGGAGGGTGGGTGCGCAGTATTTT
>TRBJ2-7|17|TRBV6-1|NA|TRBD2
CASSEEGLAGGSYEQYF
TGTGCCAGCAGTGAAGAGGGACTAGCGGGGGGATCGTACGAGCAGTACTTC
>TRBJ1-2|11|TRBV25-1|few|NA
CASSEYRGYTF
TGTGCCAGCAGTGAATATCGGGGCTACACCTTC
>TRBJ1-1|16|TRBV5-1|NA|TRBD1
CASSPYPGQGNTEAFF
TGCGCCAGCAGCCCCTACCCGGGACAGGGGAACACTGAAGCTTTCTTT
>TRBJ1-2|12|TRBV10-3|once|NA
CAIREVLEGYTF
TGTGCCATCAGGGAGGTTCTGGAGGGCTACACCTTC
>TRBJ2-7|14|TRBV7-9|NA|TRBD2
CASSLLAGAYEQYF
TGTGCCAGCAGCTTACTAGCGGGAGCCTACGAGCAGTACTTC
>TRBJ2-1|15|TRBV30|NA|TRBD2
CAWSEGRGGGNEQFF
TGTGCCTGGAGTGAAGGTCGGGGGGGAGGGAATGAGCAGTTCTTC
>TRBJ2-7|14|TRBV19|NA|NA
CASSMRASSYEQYF
TGTGCCAGTAGTATGAGGGCCAGTTCCTACGAGCAGTACTTC
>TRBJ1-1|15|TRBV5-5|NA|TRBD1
CASSDSRTGGTEAFF
TGTGCCAGCAGCGATTCCCGGACAGGGGGCACTGAAGCTTTCTTT
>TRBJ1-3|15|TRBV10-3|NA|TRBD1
CAIRATGEAGNTIYF
TGTGCCATCAGGGCTACAGGGGAGGCTGGAAACACCATATATTTT
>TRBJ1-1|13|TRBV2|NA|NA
CASRAIMNTEAFF
TGTGCCAGTAGAGCAATCATGAACACTGAAGCTTTCTTT
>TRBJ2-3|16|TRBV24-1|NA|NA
CATSDFRDGNTDTQYF
TGTGCCACCAGTGATTTCAGAGACGGGAACACAGATACGCAGTATTTT
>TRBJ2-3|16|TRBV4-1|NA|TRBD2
CASSPLAGAVTDTQYF
TGCGCCAGCAGCCCATTAGCGGGGGCCGTCACAGATACGCAGTATTTT
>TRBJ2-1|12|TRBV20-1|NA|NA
CSASSQRLGGFF
TGCAGTGCTAGTTCCCAACGATTGGGGGGGTTCTTC
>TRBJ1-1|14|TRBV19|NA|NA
CASSPQTGVPEAFF
TGTGCCAGTAGTCCCCAGACAGGCGTCCCTGAAGCTTTCTTT
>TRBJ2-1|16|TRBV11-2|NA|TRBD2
CASSPWGSGVNNEQFF
TGTGCCAGCAGCCCCTGGGGCAGCGGGGTGAATAATGAGCAGTTCTTC
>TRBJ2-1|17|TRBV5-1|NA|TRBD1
CASSLALGTGAYNEQFF
TGCGCCAGCAGCTTGGCCCTCGGGACAGGTGCCTACAATGAGCAGTTCTTC
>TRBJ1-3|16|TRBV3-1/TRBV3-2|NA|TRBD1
CASSQRDRGRGNTIYF
TGTGCCAGCAGCCAGAGGGACAGGGGGCGCGGAAACACCATATATTTT
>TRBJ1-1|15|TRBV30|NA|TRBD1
CAWRYNDRGNTEAFF
TGTGCCTGGAGATATAATGACAGGGGGAACACTGAAGCTTTCTTT
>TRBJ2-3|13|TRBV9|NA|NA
CASSYTGSDTQYF
TGTGCCAGCAGTTATACAGGGTCAGATACGCAGTATTTT
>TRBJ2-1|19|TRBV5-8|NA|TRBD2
CASSFFLGTSGGALNEQFF
TGTGCCAGCAGCTTCTTTTTGGGGACTAGCGGGGGGGCTTTAAATGAGCAGTTCTTC
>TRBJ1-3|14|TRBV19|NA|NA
CASMEIFSGNTIYF
TGTGCCAGTATGGAGATCTTCTCTGGAAACACCATATATTTT
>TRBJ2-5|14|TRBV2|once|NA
CASRTTRGQETQYF
TGTGCCAGCAGGACGACACGAGGGCAAGAGACCCAGTACTTC
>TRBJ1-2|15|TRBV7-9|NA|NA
CASSFPAEPPGGYTF
TGTGCCAGCAGCTTTCCCGCAGAGCCCCCGGGGGGCTACACCTTC
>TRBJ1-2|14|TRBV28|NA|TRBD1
CASSLDRESYGYTF
TGTGCCAGCAGCTTAGACAGGGAGTCCTATGGCTACACCTTC
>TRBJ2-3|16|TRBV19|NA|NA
CASSILPGAGTDTQYF
TGTGCCAGTAGTATTTTACCAGGGGCTGGCACAGATACGCAGTATTTT
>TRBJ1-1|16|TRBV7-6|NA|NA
CASSFLFVQTNTEAFF
TGTGCCAGCAGCTTCTTGTTCGTACAAACGAACACTGAAGCTTTCTTT
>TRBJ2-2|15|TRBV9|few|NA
CASSSGRRNTGELFF
TGTGCCAGCAGCTCAGGGAGGAGGAACACCGGGGAGCTGTTTTTT
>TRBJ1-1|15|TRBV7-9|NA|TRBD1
CASSLGRTGRTEAFF
TGTGCCAGCAGCTTAGGGCGGACAGGGAGAACTGAAGCTTTCTTT
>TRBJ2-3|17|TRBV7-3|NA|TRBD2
CASSFDLAGVQTDTQYF
TGTGCCAGCAGCTTCGATCTAGCGGGAGTTCAGACAGATACGCAGTATTTT
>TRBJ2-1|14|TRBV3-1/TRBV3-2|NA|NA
CASSLSGVNNEQFF
TGTGCCAGCAGCCTCTCGGGAGTGAACAATGAGCAGTTCTTC
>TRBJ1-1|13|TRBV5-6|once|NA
CASTSPTQGKAFF
TGTGCCAGCACCTCCCCCACACAGGGTAAAGCTTTCTTT
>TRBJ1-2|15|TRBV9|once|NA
CASSVSSGFNYGYTF
TGTGCCAGCAGCGTCTCGTCAGGGTTTAACTATGGCTACACCTTC
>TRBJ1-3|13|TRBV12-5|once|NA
CATRAGSGNTIYF
TGTGCTACTCGGGCGGGCTCTGGAAACACCATATATTTT
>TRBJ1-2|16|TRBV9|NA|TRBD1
CASSPSGDRGNYGYTF
TGTGCCAGCAGCCCGAGCGGGGACAGGGGAAACTATGGCTACACCTTC
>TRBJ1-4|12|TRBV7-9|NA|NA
CASSFKGLKLFF
TGTGCCAGCAGCTTTAAGGGGCTAAAACTGTTTTTT
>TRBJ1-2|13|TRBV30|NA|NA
CAWSGTAEKGYTF
TGTGCCTGGAGTGGGACAGCGGAGAAAGGCTACACCTTC
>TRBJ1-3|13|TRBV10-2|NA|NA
CASSGGTGNTIYF
TGCGCCAGCAGTGGAGGGACTGGAAACACCATATATTTT
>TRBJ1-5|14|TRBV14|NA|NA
CASSLPGFKQPQHF
TGTGCCAGCAGCCTTCCGGGATTCAAACAGCCCCAGCATTTT
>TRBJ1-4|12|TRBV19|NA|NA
CASPDKSGKLFF
TGTGCCAGTCCGGACAAATCGGGAAAACTGTTTTTT
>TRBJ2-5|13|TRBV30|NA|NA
CAWSHLRSETQYF
TGTGCCTGGAGCCACCTACGGTCTGAGACCCAGTACTTC
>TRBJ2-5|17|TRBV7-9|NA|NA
CASSSFGVRIYKETQYF
TGTGCCAGCAGCTCCTTCGGGGTCAGGATTTACAAAGAGACCCAGTACTTC
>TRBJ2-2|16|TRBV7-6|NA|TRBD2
CASSRYSGGYTGELFF
TGTGCCAGCAGCCGATATAGCGGGGGGTACACCGGGGAGCTGTTTTTT
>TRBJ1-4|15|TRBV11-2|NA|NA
CASSLAGATNEKLFF
TGTGCCAGCAGCCTCGCGGGAGCAACTAATGAAAAACTGTTTTTT
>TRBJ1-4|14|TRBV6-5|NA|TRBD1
CASKGGAANEKLFF
TGTGCCAGCAAAGGGGGCGCGGCTAATGAAAAACTGTTTTTT
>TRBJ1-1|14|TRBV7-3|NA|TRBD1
CASSSGQVNTEAFF
TGTGCCAGCAGCTCCGGACAGGTCAACACTGAAGCTTTCTTT
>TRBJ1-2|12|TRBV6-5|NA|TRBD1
CASTRGQDGYTF
TGTGCCAGCACAAGAGGACAGGACGGCTACACCTTC